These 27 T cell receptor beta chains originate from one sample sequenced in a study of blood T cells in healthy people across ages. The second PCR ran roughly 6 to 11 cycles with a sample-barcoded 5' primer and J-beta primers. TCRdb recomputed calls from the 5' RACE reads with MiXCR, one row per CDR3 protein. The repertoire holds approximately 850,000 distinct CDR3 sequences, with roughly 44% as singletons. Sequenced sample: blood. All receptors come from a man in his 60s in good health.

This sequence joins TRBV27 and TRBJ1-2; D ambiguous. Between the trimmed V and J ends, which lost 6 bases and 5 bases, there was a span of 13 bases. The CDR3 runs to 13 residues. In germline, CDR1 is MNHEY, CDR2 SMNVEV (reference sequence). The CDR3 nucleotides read TGTGCCAGCAGCCACGGACCGGCGTATGGCTACACCTTC. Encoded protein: CASSHGPAYGYTF.

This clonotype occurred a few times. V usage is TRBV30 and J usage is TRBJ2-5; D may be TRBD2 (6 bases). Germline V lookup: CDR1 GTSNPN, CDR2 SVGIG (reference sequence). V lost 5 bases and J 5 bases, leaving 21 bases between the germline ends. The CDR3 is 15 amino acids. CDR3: CAWGGGTAPFETQYF. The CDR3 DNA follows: TGTGCCTGGGGCGGAGGGACCGCCCCGTTTGAGACCCAGTACTTC.

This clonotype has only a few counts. The CDR3 region is CASSLHGPEETQYF. CDR3 sequence (DNA): TGCGCCAGCAGCTTGCATGGGCCCGAGGAGACCCAGTACTTC. The chain combines TRBV5-1 with TRBJ2-5; D gene ambiguous. CDR3 length equals 14 residues. The germline CDR1 and CDR2 sequences are SGHRS and YFSETQ. V lost 1 base and J 5 bases, leaving 12 bases between the germline ends.

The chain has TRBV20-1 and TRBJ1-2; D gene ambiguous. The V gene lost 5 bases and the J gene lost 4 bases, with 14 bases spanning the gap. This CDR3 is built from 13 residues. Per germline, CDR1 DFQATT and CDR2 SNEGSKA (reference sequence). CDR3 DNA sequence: TGCAGTGCTGCCCAGCCTGGCACCTATGGCTACACCTTC. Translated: CSAAQPGTYGYTF.

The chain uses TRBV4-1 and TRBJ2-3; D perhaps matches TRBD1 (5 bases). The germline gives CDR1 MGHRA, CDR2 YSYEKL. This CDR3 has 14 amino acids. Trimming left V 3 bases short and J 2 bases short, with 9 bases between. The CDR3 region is CASSHQGTTDTQYF. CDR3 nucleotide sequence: TGCGCCAGCAGCCACCAGGGTACCACAGATACGCAGTATTTT.

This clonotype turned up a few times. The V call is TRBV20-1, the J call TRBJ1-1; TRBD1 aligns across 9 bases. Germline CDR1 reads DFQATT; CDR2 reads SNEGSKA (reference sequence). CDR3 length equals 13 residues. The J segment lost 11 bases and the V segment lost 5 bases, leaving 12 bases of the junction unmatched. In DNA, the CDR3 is TGCAGTGCTGGGGGGGGACAGGGAATGATTGCTTTCTTT. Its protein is CSAGGGQGMIAFF.

The CDR3 loop is CAHRDRDNYGYTF. DNA of the CDR3: TGTGCCCACCGTGACAGGGACAACTATGGCTACACCTTC. V usage is TRBV6-1 and J usage is TRBJ1-2, with 7 nucleotides matching TRBD1. This CDR3 region has 13 residues. The germline CDR1 and CDR2 sequences are MNHNS and SASEGT. Losses at the gene ends were 11 bases for V and 2 bases for J; bases not matched to a gene: 8.

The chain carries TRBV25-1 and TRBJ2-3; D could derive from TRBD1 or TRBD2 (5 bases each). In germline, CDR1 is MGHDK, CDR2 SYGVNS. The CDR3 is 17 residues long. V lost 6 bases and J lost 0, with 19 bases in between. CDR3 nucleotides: TGTGCCAGCAGGAAGTGGGGGAGTCCCCCTAGCACAGATACGCAGTATTTT. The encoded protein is CASRKWGSPPSTDTQYF.

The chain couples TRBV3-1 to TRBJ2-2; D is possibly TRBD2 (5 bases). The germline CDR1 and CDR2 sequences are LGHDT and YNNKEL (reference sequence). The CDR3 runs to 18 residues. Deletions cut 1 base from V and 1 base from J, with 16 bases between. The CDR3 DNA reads TGTGCCAGCAGCCAAGGAGGTCCTACCCGGGGGAACACCGGGGAGCTGTTTTTT. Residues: CASSQGGPTRGNTGELFF.

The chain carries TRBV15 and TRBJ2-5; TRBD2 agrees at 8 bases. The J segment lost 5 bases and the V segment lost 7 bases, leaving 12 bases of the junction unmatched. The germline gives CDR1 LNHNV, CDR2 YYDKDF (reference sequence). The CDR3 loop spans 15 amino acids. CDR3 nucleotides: TGTGCCACCAACTCACTCAAGCGGGGGATGGAGACCCAGTACTTC. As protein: CATNSLKRGMETQYF.

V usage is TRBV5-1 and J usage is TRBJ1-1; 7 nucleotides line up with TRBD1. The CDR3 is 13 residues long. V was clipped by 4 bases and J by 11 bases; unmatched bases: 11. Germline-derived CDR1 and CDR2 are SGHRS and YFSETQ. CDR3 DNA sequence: TGCGCCAGCAGCGAAGGACAGGCCACGGAGGCTTTCTTT. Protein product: CASSEGQATEAFF.

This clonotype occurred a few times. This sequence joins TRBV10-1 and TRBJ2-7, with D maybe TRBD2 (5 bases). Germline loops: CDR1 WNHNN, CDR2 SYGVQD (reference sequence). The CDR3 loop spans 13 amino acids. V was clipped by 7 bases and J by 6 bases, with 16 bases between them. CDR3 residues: CASNNGPGIEQYF. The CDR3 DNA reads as TGCGCCAGCAATAATGGACCGGGGATCGAGCAGTACTTC.

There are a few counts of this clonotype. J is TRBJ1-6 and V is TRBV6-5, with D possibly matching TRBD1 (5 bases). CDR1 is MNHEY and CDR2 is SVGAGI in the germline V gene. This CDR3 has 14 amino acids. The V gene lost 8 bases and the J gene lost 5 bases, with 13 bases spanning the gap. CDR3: CASCRVHDNSPLHF. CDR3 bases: TGTGCCAGCTGCAGGGTGCACGATAATTCACCCCTCCACTTT.

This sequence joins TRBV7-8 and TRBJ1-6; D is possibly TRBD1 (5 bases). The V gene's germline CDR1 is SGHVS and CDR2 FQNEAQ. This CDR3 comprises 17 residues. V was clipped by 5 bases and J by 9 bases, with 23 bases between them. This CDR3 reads CASSRNRIPIMGSPLHF. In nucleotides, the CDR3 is TGTGCCAGCAGCCGAAACAGGATCCCCATAATGGGTTCACCCCTCCACTTT.

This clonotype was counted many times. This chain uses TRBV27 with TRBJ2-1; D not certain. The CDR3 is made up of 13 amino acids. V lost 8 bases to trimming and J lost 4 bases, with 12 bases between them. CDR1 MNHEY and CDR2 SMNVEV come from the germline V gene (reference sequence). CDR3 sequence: CASCLTGYNEQFF. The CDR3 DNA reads TGTGCCAGCTGCCTGACTGGTTACAATGAGCAGTTCTTC.

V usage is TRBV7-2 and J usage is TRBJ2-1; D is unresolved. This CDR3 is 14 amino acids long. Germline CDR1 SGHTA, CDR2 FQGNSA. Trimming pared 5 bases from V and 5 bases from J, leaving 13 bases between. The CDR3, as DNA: TGTGCCAGCAGCCCCTCTCGGGTAGACAATGAGCAGTTCTTC. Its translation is CASSPSRVDNEQFF.

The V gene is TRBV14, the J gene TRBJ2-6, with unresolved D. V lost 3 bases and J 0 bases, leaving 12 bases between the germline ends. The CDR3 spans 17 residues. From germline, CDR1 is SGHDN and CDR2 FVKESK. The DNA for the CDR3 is TGTGCCAGCAGCCAGGGCACATCTCCCTCTGGGGCCAACGTCCTGACTTTC. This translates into CASSQGTSPSGANVLTF.

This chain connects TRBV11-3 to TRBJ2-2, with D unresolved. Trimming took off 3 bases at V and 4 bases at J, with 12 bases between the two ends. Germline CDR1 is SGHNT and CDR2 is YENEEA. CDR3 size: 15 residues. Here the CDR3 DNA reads TGTGCCAGCAGCTTTTTGGACGGCGGCACCGGGGAGCTGTTTTTT. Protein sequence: CASSFLDGGTGELFF.

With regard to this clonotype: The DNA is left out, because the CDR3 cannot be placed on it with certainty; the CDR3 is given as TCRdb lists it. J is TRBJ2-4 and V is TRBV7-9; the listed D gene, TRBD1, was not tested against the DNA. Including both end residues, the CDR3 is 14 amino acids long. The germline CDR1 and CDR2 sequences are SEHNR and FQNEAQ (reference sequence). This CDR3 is CASTVGTGAYEQYF.

This CDR3 is CATSRVKGLGNQPQHF. The DNA for the CDR3 is TGTGCCACCAGCAGAGTTAAGGGGCTTGGCAATCAGCCCCAGCATTTT. The J gene is TRBJ1-5, the V gene TRBV15; D perhaps matches TRBD1 (5 bases). The germline V gene encodes CDR1 LNHNV and CDR2 YYDKDF (reference sequence). This CDR3 is 16 amino acids long. V shed 1 base and J shed 2 bases, with 12 bases lying between them.

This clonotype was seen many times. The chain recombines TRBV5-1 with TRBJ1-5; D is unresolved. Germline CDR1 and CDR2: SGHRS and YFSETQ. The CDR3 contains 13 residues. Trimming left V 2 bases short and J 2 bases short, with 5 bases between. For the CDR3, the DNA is TGCGCCAGCAGCTTAGCGGGCAATCAGCCCCAGCATTTT. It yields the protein CASSLAGNQPQHF.

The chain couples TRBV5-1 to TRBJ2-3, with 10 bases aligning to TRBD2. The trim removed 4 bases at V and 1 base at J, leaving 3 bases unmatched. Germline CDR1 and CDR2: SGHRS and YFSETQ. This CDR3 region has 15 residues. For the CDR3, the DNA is TGCGCCAGCAGCGAGGGGACTAGCGGCACAGATACGCAGTATTTT. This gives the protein CASSEGTSGTDTQYF.

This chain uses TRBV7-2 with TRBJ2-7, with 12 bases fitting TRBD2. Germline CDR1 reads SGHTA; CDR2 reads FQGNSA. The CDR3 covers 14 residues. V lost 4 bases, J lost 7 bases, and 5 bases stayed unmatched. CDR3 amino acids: CASSSRGLAGEQYF. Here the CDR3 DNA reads TGTGCCAGCAGCTCCCGTGGACTAGCGGGGGAGCAGTACTTC.

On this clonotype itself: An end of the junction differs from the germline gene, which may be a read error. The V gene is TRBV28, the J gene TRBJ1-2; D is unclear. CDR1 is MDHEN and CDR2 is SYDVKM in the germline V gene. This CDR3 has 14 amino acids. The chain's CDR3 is CACSQPGLKDGYTF. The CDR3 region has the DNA TGTGCCTGCAGTCAGCCGGGCCTTAAGGATGGCTACACCTTC.

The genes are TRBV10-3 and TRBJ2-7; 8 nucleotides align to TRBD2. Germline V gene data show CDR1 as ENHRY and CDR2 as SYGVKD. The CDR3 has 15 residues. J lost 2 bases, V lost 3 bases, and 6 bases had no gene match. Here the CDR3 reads CAISDTGGYTYEQYF. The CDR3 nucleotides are TGTGCCATCAGTGACACGGGGGGGTACACCTACGAGCAGTACTTC.

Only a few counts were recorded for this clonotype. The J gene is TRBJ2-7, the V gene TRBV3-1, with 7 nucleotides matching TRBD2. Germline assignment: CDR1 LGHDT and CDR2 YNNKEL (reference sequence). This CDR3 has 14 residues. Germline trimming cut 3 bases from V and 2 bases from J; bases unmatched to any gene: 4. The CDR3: CASSHRRGAYEQYF. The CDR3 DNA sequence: TGTGCCAGCAGCCATCGCCGGGGGGCCTACGAGCAGTACTTC.

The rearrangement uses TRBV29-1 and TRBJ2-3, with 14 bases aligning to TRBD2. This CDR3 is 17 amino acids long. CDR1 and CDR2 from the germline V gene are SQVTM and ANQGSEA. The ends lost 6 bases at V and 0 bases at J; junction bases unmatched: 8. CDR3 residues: CSVGGLAGAMSTDTQYF. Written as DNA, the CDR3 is TGCAGCGTGGGGGGACTAGCGGGGGCCATGAGCACAGATACGCAGTATTTT.